Described below is a single T cell receptor beta chain sequence and its context. This entry comes from a study of beta chain features in type 1 diabetes. All of the isolated RNA was reverse transcribed, so expressed TCRB transcripts were sequenced. Repertoires were generated with immunoSEQ multiplex PCR, while TCRdb's copy carries only in-frame clones and drops some. This table has about 40,000 clones, 49% appearing once. The sample taken for sequencing was central memory CD4+ T cells from blood. The TCR was taken from a young woman in good health.

The DNA for the CDR3 is TGTGCCAGCAGCTTCGGACAGGGGGCGAACCCCACTGAAGCTTTCTTT. As protein: CASSFGQGANPTEAFF. The rearrangement uses TRBV27 and TRBJ1-1, with 11 bases matching TRBD1. There are 16 residues in the CDR3. Germline loops: CDR1 MNHEY, CDR2 SMNVEV (reference sequence). The V and J ends lost 6 bases and 4 bases, in that order; junction bases with no gene match: 10.